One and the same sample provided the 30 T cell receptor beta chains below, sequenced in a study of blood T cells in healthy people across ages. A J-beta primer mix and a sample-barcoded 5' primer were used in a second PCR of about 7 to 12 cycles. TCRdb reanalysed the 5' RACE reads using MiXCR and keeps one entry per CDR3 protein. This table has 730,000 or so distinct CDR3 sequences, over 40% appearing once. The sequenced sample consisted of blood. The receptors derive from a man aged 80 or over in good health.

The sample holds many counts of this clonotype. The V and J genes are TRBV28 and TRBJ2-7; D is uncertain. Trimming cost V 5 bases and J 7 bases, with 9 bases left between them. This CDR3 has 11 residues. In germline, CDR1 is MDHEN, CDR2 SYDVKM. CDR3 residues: CASSTFGEQYF. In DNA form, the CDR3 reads TGTGCCAGCAGTACGTTTGGGGAGCAGTACTTC.

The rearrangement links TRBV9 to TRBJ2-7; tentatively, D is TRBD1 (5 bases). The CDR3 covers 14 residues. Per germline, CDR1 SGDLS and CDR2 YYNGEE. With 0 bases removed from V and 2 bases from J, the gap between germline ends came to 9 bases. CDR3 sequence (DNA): TGTGCCAGCAGCGTAGGACAGTGGGCCTACGAGCAGTACTTC. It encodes CASSVGQWAYEQYF.

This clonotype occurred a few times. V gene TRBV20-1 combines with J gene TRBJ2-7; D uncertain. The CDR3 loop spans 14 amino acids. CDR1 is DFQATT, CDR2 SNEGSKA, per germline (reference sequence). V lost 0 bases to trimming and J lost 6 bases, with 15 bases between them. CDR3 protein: CSARDVGRGGEQYF. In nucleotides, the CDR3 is TGCAGTGCTAGAGATGTCGGTAGAGGTGGCGAGCAGTACTTC.

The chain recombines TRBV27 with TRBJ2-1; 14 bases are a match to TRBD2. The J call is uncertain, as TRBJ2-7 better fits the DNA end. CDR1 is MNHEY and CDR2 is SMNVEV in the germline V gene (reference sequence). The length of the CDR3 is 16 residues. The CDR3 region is CASSRAGTSGSNEQYF. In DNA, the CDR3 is TGTGCCAGCAGCCGCGCCGGGACTAGCGGGAGCAATGAGCAGTACTTC.

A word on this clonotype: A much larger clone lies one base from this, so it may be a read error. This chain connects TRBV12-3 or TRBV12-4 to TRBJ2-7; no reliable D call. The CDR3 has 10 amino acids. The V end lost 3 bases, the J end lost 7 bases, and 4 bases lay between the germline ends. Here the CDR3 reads CASSFTEQYF. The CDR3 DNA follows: TGTGCCAGCAGTTTCACTGAGCAGTACTTC.

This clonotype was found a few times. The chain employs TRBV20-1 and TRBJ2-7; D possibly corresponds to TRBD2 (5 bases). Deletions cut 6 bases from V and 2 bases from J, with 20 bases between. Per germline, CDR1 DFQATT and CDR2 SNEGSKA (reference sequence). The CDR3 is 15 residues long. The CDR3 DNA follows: TGCAGTGCCATTCCCAGAGGGCTGGGGACCTACGAGCAGTACTTC. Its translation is CSAIPRGLGTYEQYF.

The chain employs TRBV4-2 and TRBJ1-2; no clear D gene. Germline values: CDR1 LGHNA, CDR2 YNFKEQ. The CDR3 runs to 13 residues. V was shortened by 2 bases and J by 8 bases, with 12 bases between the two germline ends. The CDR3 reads CASSQQEVGGYTF. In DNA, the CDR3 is TGTGCCAGCAGCCAACAGGAGGTGGGCGGCTACACCTTC.

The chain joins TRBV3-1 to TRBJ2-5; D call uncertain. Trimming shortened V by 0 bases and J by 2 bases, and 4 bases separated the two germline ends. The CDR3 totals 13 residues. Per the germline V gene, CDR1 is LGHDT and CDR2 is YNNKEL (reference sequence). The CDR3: CASSQEPQETQYF. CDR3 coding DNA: TGTGCCAGCAGCCAAGAACCGCAAGAGACCCAGTACTTC.

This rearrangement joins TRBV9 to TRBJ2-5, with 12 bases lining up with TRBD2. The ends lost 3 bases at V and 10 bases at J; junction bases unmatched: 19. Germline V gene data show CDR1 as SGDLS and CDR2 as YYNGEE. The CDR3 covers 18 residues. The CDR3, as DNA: TGTGCCAGCAGCGGGCCCTCGTTTGGACTAGCGGGATTGAAGATCCAGTACTTC. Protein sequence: CASSGPSFGLAGLKIQYF.

CDR3 bases: TGTGCCATCAAAGACAGGGGGGAGACCCAGTACTTC. It translates to CAIKDRGETQYF. This rearrangement joins TRBV10-3 to TRBJ2-5; TRBD1 aligns across 9 bases. Germline V gene lookup returns CDR1 ENHRY and CDR2 SYGVKD. This CDR3 is built from 12 residues. Trimming took 7 bases from V and 5 from J; bases not matched to a gene: 2.

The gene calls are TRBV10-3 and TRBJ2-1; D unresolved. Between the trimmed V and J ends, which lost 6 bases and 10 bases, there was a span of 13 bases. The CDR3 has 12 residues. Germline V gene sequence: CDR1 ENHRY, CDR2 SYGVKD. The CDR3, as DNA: TGTGCCATCAGCCAACTCGGGTACGAGCAGTTCTTC. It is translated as CAISQLGYEQFF.

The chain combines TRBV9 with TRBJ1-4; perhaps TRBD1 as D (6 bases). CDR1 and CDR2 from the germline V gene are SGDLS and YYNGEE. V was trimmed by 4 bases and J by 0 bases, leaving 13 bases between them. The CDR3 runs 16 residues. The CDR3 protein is CASSITGTATNEKLFF. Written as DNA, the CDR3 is TGTGCCAGCAGCATCACAGGGACTGCAACTAATGAAAAACTGTTTTTT.

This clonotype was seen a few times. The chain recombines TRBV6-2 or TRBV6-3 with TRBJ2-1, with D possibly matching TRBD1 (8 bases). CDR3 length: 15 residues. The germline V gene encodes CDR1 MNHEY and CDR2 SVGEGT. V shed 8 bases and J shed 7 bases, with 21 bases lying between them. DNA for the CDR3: TGTGCCAGCGGGGGAAAATACAGGGGGGGGAATGAGCAGTTCTTC. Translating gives CASGGKYRGGNEQFF.

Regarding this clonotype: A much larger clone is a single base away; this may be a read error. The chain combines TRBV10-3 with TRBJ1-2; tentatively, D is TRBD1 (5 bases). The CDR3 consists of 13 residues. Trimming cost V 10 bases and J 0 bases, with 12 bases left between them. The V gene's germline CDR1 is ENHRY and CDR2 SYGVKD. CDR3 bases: TGTGCCAGCGCGACAGACCCTAACTATGGCTACACCTTC. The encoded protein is CASATDPNYGYTF.

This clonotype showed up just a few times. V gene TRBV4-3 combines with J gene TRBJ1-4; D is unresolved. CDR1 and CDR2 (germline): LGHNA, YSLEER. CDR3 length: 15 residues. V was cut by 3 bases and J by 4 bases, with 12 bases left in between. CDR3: CASSQKGDGNEKLFF. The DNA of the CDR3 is TGCGCCAGCAGCCAGAAGGGTGACGGTAATGAAAAACTGTTTTTT.

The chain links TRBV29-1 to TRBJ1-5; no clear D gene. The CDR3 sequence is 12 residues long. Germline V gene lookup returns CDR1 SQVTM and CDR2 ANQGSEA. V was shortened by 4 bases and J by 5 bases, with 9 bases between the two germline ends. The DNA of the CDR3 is TGCAGCGTTGGGCAGAGGGATCAGCCCCAGCATTTT. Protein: CSVGQRDQPQHF.

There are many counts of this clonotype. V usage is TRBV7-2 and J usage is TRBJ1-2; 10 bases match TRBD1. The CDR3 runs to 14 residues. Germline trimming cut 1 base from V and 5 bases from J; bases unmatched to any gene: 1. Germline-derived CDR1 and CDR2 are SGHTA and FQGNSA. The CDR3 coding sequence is TGTGCCAGCAGCTTAGGGACAGGGGGATATGGCTACACCTTC. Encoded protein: CASSLGTGGYGYTF.

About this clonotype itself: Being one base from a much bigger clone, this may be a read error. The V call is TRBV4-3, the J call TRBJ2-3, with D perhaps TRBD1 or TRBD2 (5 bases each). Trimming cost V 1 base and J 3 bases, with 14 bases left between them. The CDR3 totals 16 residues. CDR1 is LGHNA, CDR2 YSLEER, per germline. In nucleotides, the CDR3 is TGCGCCAGCAGCCAAGGCCAGGGCGAGGGAACAGATACGCAGTATTTT. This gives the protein CASSQGQGEGTDTQYF.

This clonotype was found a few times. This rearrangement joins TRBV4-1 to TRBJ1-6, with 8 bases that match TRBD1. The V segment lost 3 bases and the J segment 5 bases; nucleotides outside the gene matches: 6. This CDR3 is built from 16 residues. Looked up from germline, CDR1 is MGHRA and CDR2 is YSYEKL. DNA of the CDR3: TGCGCCAGCAGCCACTACGGACAGGGTAATAATTCACCCCTCCACTTT. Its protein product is CASSHYGQGNNSPLHF.

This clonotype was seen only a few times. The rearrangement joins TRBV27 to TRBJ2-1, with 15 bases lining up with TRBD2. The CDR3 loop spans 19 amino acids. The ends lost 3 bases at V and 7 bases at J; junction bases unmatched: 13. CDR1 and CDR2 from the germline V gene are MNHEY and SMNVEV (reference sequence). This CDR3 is CASSFWAHIGTSGGNEQFF. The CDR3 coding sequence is TGTGCCAGCAGTTTCTGGGCCCACATCGGGACTAGCGGGGGGAATGAGCAGTTCTTC.

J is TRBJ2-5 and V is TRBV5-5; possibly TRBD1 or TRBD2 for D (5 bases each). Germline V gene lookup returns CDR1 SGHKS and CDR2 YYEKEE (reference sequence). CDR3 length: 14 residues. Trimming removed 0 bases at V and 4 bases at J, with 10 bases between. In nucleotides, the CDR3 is TGTGCCAGCAGCTTGGCTGGGGACCCAGAGACCCAGTACTTC. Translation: CASSLAGDPETQYF.

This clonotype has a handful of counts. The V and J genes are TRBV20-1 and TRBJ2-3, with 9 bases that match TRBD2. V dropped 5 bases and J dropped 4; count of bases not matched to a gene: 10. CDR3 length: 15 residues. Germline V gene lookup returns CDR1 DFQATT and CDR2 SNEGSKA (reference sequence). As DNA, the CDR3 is TGCAGTGCTTCAAGCGGGAGGCGAAATCCAGATACGCAGTATTTT. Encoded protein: CSASSGRRNPDTQYF.

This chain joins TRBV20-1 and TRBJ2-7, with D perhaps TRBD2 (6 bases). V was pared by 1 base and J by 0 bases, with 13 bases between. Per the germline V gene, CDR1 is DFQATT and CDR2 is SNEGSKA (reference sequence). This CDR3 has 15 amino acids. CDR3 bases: TGCAGTGCTAGAGGTGCCCCGGGGGTCTCCTACGAGCAGTACTTC. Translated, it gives CSARGAPGVSYEQYF.

The DNA for the CDR3 is TGTGCCAGCCACGGGACAAGGGTAGGCTTGGGCGAGCAGTACTTC. Its protein is CASHGTRVGLGEQYF. The J gene is TRBJ2-7, the V gene TRBV2; possible D gene TRBD1, 6 bases. Germline V lookup: CDR1 SNHLY, CDR2 FYNNEI. V lost 8 bases to trimming and J lost 6 bases, with 23 bases between them. This CDR3 region has 15 residues. Drawing the rest from reference TRBV2 and TRBJ2-7, the complete variable domain is EPEVTQTPSHQVTQMGQEVILRCVPISNHLYFYWYRQILGQKVEFLVSFYNNEISEKSEIFDDQFSVERPDGSNFTLKIRSTKLEDSAMYFCASHGTRVGLGEQYFGPGTRLTVT.

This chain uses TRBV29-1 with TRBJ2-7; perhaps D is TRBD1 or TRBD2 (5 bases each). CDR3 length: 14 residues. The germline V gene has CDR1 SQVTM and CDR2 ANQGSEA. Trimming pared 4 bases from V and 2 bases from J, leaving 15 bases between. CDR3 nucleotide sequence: TGCAGCGTTGGAGCGGCGCAGGGTACCTACGAGCAGTACTTC. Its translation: CSVGAAQGTYEQYF.

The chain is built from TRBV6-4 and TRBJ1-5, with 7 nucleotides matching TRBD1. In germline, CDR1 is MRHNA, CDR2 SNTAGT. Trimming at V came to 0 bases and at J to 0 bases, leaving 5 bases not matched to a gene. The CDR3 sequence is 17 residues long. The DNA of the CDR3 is TGTGCCAGCAGTGACTCCCGGGACAGCCATAGCAATCAGCCCCAGCATTTT. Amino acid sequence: CASSDSRDSHSNQPQHF.

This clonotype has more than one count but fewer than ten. As DNA, the CDR3 is TGTGCCACCAGTGATCCGGGGGGACGGGACACCGGGGAGCTGTTTTTT. Amino acids: CATSDPGGRDTGELFF. The chain recombines TRBV24-1 with TRBJ2-2; 7 bases map to TRBD2. Germline values: CDR1 KGHDR, CDR2 SFDVKD. Trimming took 3 bases from V and 3 from J; bases not matched to a gene: 6. The CDR3 runs 16 residues.

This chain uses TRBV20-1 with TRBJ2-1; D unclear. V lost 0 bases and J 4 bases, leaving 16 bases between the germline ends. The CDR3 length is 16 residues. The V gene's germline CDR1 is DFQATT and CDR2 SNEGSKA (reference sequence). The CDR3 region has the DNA TGCAGTGCTAGAGATCAACGACTCACCAGATACAATGAGCAGTTCTTC. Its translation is CSARDQRLTRYNEQFF.

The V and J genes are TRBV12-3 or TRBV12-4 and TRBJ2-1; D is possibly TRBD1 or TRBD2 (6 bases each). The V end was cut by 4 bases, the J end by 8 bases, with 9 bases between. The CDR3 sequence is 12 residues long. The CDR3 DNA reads TGTGCCAGCAGTTCGGGGGCATATGAGCAGTTCTTC. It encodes CASSSGAYEQFF.

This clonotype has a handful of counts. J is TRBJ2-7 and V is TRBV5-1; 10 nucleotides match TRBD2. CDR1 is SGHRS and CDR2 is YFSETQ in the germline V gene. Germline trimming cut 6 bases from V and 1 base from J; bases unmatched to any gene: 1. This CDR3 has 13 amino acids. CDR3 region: CASKLAGSYEQYF. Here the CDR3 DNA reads TGCGCCAGCAAACTAGCGGGATCCTACGAGCAGTACTTC. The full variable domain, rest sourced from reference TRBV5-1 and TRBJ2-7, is KAGVTQTPRYLIKTRGQQVTLSCSPISGHRSVSWYQQTPGQGLQFLFEYFSETQRNKGNFPGRFSGRQFSNSRSEMNVSTLELGDSALYLCASKLAGSYEQYFGPGTRLTVT.